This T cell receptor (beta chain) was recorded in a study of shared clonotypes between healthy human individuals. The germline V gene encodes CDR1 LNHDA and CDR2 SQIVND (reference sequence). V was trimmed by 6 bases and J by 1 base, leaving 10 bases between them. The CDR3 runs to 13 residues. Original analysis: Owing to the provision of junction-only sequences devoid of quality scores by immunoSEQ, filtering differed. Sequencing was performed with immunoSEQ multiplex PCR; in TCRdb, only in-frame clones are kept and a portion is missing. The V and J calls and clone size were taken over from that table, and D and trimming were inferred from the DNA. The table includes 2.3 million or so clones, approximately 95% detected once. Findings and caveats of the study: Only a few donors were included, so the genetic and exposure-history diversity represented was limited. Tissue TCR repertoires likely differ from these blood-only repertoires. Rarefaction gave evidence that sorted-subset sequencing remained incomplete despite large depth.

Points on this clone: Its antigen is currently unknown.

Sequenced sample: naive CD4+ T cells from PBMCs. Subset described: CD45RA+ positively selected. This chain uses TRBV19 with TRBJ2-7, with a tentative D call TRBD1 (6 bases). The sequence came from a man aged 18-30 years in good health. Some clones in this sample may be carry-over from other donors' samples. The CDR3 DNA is TGTGCCAGTAGATCTGGACAGTCCTACGAGCAGTACTTC. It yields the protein CASRSGQSYEQYF.